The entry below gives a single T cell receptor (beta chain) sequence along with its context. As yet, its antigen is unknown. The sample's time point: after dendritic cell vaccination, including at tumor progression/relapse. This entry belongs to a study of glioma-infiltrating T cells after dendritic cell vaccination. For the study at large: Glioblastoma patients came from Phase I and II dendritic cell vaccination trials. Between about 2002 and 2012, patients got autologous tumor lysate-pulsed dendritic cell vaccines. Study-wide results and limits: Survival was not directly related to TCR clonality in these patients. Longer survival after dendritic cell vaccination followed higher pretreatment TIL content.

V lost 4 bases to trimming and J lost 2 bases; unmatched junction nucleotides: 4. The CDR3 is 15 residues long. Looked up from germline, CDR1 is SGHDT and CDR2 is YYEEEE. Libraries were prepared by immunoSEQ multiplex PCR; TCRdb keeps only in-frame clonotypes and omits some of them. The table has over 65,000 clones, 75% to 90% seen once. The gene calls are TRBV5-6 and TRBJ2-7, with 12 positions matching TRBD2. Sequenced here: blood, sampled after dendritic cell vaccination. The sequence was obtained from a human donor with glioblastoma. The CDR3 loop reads CASSPGLAGTYEQYF. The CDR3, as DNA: TGTGCCAGCAGCCCCGGACTAGCGGGGACCTACGAGCAGTACTTC.